This T cell receptor beta chain originates from a study of cytomegalovirus exposure and HLA in healthy donors. Study-wide background: Prior work identified roughly 120 million unique TCR beta sequences in 150 million to 200 million T cells. General study points: A later analysis reported that several of the most significant clusters appeared to be linked to common viral pathogens, among them Epstein-Barr virus. Per a prior analysis, the majority of TCR beta V segments were productive roughly 90% or roughly 30% of the time.

Germline-derived CDR1 and CDR2 are SGHTS and YDEGEE. The V gene end was trimmed by 6 bases and the J gene end by 4 bases; junction bases not matched to a gene: 10. There are 15 residues in the CDR3. With regard to this clone: Its antigen remains unidentified.

60 Vbeta and 13 Jbeta primers were used in PCR. Per the authors' pipeline: Unique TCR beta chains totaled some 80 million in a later count, with approximately 11 million of them shared. Sequenced by immunoSEQ multiplex PCR; TCRdb stores in-frame clones only, minus some. D and trimming were read from the DNA, whereas the V and J calls and clone size are those reported in that table. Among 95,000 to 150,000 clones listed, roughly 80% were seen once. The sequenced material came from PBMCs. This TCR came from a man in his thirties or forties in good health and CMV-seronegative. The V call is TRBV5-8, the J call TRBJ1-5, with 7 bases lining up with TRBD1. CDR3 DNA sequence: TGTGCCAGCACTCCGACCGGGACAGAGAATCAGCCCCAGCATTTT. Its protein is CASTPTGTENQPQHF.